The sequence of this TCR beta chain was determined in a study of early T cells in non-severe SARS-CoV-2 infection. Study background: Chains from this unsorted whole-blood bulk RNA could not be paired.

Unique molecular identifiers tagged individual cDNA molecules. A single record per CDR3 protein comes from TCRdb applying MiXCR to the 5' RACE reads. The repertoire holds roughly 65,000 distinct CDR3 sequences, 9% to 15% seen once, with around 1.8% in the top ten. Study-wide points: VDJdb-based matching was biased toward anti-spike CD8 responses and missed private and CD4 specificities.

This clonotype came up many times. The antigen is unknown. V trimming: 5 bases; J trimming: 4 bases; junction bases outside the gene matches: 7. The CDR3 is made up of 13 amino acids. Germline loops: CDR1 DFQATT, CDR2 SNEGSKA (reference sequence). This chain connects TRBV20-1 to TRBJ1-2; TRBD1 aligns across 7 bases. This receptor was identified in an adult who was a healthcare worker with PCR-confirmed SARS-CoV-2 infection or an uninfected control (not recorded which). Sequenced: whole blood. The CDR3 reads CSAGTATSYGYTF. For the CDR3, the DNA is TGCAGTGCTGGGACAGCAACTTCCTATGGCTACACCTTC.